This paragraph covers one T cell receptor (beta chain) sequence. Its specificity is not known. Libraries were prepared by immunoSEQ multiplex PCR; TCRdb keeps only in-frame clonotypes and omits some of them. The sample holds about 24,000 clones, approximately 90% seen once. The data are from a study of monozygotic twins with cystic fibrosis. The overall study: Approximately 2.8 micrograms of fragmented DNA underwent around 14 PCR cycles for library preparation. Points from the study as a whole: Monozygotic CF twin pairs shared significantly more nucleotide-identical clonotypes than unrelated CF individuals did. Age, concordance and disease severity did not associate with shared CDR3 numbers. V usage most resembled the co-twin in 13 of 16 pairs.

The receptor comes from a woman in her thirties with cystic fibrosis. Material for sequencing was blood.

The CDR3 coding sequence is TGTGCCAGCAGTGAGGGACTAGCGGGGATGGAGACCCAGTACTTC. Translation: CASSEGLAGMETQYF. This chain connects TRBV6-1 to TRBJ2-5; 13 bases map to TRBD2. After removal of 3 bases from V and 5 bases from J, the junction contained 3 bases not matched to a gene. CDR1 is MNHNS and CDR2 is SASEGT in the germline V gene. CDR3 length equals 15 residues.